The 28 T cell receptor beta chains reported below all come from one sample, sequenced in a study of T cell responses to AZD1222 COVID-19 vaccine listed by TCRdb under 2021. Library creation used the immunoSEQ multiplex PCR assay. TCRdb limited this immuneACCESS table to in-frame rearrangements with V and J called. A share of clones is missing; checked studies link under half to unresolved V genes, and the rest is unexplained. For this sample there are fewer than 200,000 clones; about 90% appear just once. The ten largest clonotypes hold roughly 4.3% of the sample. In light of the paper, this sample's time point label describes: baseline before first vaccination. The treatment or condition label corresponds to: meningococcal conjugate vaccine given as trial control. Specimen: peripheral blood, collected on day 0 of MenACWY control vaccination. The receptor set was obtained from an adult in good health.

Concerning this clone itself: The sample holds other DNA sequences that translate to the same CDR3. This chain links TRBV4-2 with TRBJ1-2; D may be TRBD1 (5 bases). Trimming removed 0 bases at V and 6 bases at J, with 8 bases between. CDR3 length: 13 amino acids. CDR1 and CDR2 from the germline V gene are LGHNA and YNFKEQ. The CDR3 loop is CASSQDRGDGYTF. The CDR3 nucleotides are TGTGCCAGCAGCCAAGATCGGGGCGATGGCTACACCTTC.

The chain combines TRBV4-3 with TRBJ2-2, with 8 nucleotides matching TRBD1. The CDR3 is made up of 14 amino acids. Unmatched junction bases numbered 6, after V lost 6 bases and J lost 6 bases. Germline V gene lookup returns CDR1 LGHNA and CDR2 YSLEER. The CDR3 sequence is CASRNQGAAGELFF. Written as DNA, the CDR3 is TGCGCCAGCAGGAACCAGGGGGCAGCCGGGGAGCTGTTTTTT.

V is TRBV4-1 and J is TRBJ2-2, with 8 bases identical to TRBD1. This CDR3 spans 15 amino acids. Germline V gene sequence: CDR1 MGHRA, CDR2 YSYEKL. The V segment lost 2 bases and the J segment 4 bases; nucleotides outside the gene matches: 3. CDR3 amino acids: CASSQLQGGTGELFF. In nucleotides, the CDR3 is TGCGCCAGCAGCCAATTACAGGGGGGCACCGGGGAGCTGTTTTTT.

This chain uses TRBV19 with TRBJ2-7, with 7 bases fitting TRBD1. Per the germline V gene, CDR1 is LNHDA and CDR2 is SQIVND (reference sequence). CDR3 length: 15 amino acids. Trimming took 3 bases from V and 0 from J; bases not matched to a gene: 5. CDR3 nucleotides: TGTGCCAGTAGTATCGGGACAGCGACCTCCTACGAGCAGTACTTC. Its protein is CASSIGTATSYEQYF.

V and J are TRBV19 and TRBJ1-1; D is uncertain. This CDR3 region has 12 residues. Germline V gene lookup returns CDR1 LNHDA and CDR2 SQIVND (reference sequence). With 6 bases removed from V and 4 bases from J, the gap between germline ends came to 9 bases. CDR3 protein: CASSGLSTEAFF. The CDR3 region has the DNA TGTGCCAGTAGCGGACTGAGCACTGAAGCTTTCTTT.

The DNA for the CDR3 is TGTGCCAGCTCATCCCTGGCACAGGCGCCTACAAATGAGCAGTTCTTC. As protein: CASSSLAQAPTNEQFF. V is TRBV18 and J is TRBJ2-1; TRBD1 might be the D (5 bases). The CDR3 covers 16 residues. Per the germline V gene, CDR1 is KGHSH and CDR2 is LQKENI. Between the trimmed V and J ends, which lost 5 bases and 7 bases, there was a span of 21 bases.

The chain carries TRBV27 and TRBJ1-1, with D uncertain. The ends were cut back, 6 bases at V and 1 base at J, with 9 bases in the middle. The CDR3 sequence is 13 residues long. Germline V gene sequence: CDR1 MNHEY, CDR2 SMNVEV (reference sequence). Here the CDR3 reads CASRLTRNTEAFF. CDR3 nucleotides: TGTGCCAGCAGACTTACACGGAACACTGAAGCTTTCTTT.

Turning to this clone: Other DNA sequences in the sample encode the same CDR3. The rearrangement links TRBV6-5 to TRBJ1-1; D might be TRBD1 (6 bases). Germline values: CDR1 MNHEY, CDR2 SVGAGI. The CDR3 sequence is 13 residues long. Between the trimmed V and J ends, which lost 6 bases and 5 bases, there was a span of 13 bases. The CDR3 sequence is CASSRGRGTEAFF. The CDR3 DNA reads as TGTGCCAGCAGCCGAGGTAGGGGGACTGAAGCTTTCTTT.

V is TRBV29-1 and J is TRBJ1-4; weak D call: TRBD1 (6 bases). The V gene lost 4 bases and the J gene lost 7 bases, with 13 bases spanning the gap. There are 13 residues in the CDR3. The germline gives CDR1 SQVTM, CDR2 ANQGSEA. The DNA of the CDR3 is TGCAGCGTTGTTGAGGGGGGAGGTGAAAAACTGTTTTTT. Translating it yields CSVVEGGGEKLFF.

V usage is TRBV2 and J usage is TRBJ1-5; 7 bases map to TRBD1. There are 15 residues in the CDR3. V trimming: 6 bases; J trimming: 0 bases; junction bases outside the gene matches: 5. CDR1 and CDR2 (germline): SNHLY, FYNNEI. CDR3 DNA: TGTGCCAGCAGGAGGGACAGCTATAGCAATCAGCCCCAGCATTTT. Translated: CASRRDSYSNQPQHF.

V and J are TRBV27 and TRBJ1-1; D is possibly TRBD1 (6 bases). The CDR3 is 15 residues long. CDR1 is MNHEY and CDR2 is SMNVEV in the germline V gene (reference sequence). With 3 bases removed from V and 4 bases from J, the gap between germline ends came to 15 bases. CDR3 protein: CASSFTWGGRTEAFF. CDR3 DNA sequence: TGTGCCAGCAGTTTCACTTGGGGGGGGCGCACTGAAGCTTTCTTT.

This sequence joins TRBV6-5 and TRBJ2-1, with 7 bases that match TRBD2. Trimming at V came to 7 bases and at J to 9 bases, leaving 15 bases not matched to a gene. This CDR3 contains 15 residues. Germline V gene sequence: CDR1 MNHEY, CDR2 SVGAGI. CDR3 protein: CASTPMGSGNVEQFF. In DNA form, the CDR3 reads TGTGCCAGCACCCCCATGGGAAGCGGGAATGTTGAGCAGTTCTTC.

The chain recombines TRBV6-5 with TRBJ1-2; 10 bases match TRBD1. Trimming at V came to 8 bases and at J to 5 bases, leaving 2 bases not matched to a gene. The CDR3 extends over 12 amino acids. Germline lookup yields CDR1 MNHEY and CDR2 SVGAGI. The DNA for the CDR3 is TGTGCCAGCTCGGGACAGGGGTATGGCTACACCTTC. Its protein product is CASSGQGYGYTF.

The chain employs TRBV19 and TRBJ2-1; possibly TRBD2 for D (5 bases). The CDR3 consists of 15 residues. V was clipped by 5 bases and J by 0 bases, with 11 bases between them. Germline CDR1 and CDR2: LNHDA and SQIVND (reference sequence). The CDR3 is CASSPRTYSYNEQFF. The CDR3 DNA is TGTGCCAGTAGTCCTCGGACTTACTCCTACAATGAGCAGTTCTTC.

The rearrangement links TRBV28 to TRBJ1-4; D is perhaps TRBD1 (6 bases). Trimming left V 7 bases short and J 0 bases short, with 18 bases between. The CDR3 is 17 residues long. The germline V gene encodes CDR1 MDHEN and CDR2 SYDVKM. CDR3 in amino acids: CASTAPGHLATNEKLFF. The DNA of the CDR3 is TGTGCCAGCACAGCCCCGGGACATCTTGCAACTAATGAAAAACTGTTTTTT.

The gene calls are TRBV6-5 and TRBJ1-4; tentatively, D is TRBD1 (5 bases). Germline CDR1 MNHEY, CDR2 SVGAGI. The CDR3 consists of 13 residues. The ends were cut back, 8 bases at V and 8 bases at J, with 15 bases in the middle. The CDR3 is CASGRDPEEKLFF. The CDR3 bases are TGTGCCAGCGGGCGGGACCCGGAGGAAAAACTGTTTTTT.

Comment on this clone: In this CDR3 the conserved last residue, phenylalanine or tryptophan, is missing, so a read error is likely. It is unclear where the CDR3 begins or ends on the DNA, so no DNA is shown, and the CDR3 is as TCRdb lists it. This chain uses TRBV30 with TRBJ2-2; TRBD2, the table's D call, was not compared with the DNA. The CDR3 comprises 11 residues, both ends counted. CDR1 is GTSNPN, CDR2 SVGIG, per germline (reference sequence). This CDR3 is CAWSSFGRGAL.

This clone came up a few times. The chain employs TRBV7-6 and TRBJ2-7; no firm D call. CDR1 SGHVS and CDR2 FNYEAQ come from the germline V gene. This CDR3 contains 15 residues. Trimming stripped 0 bases from V and 1 base from J, with 10 bases between. The CDR3 DNA follows: TGTGCCAGCAGCTTAGCGTCGGGCCGATCCTACGAGCAGTACTTC. It specifies CASSLASGRSYEQYF.

With respect to this clone: The same CDR3 arises from other DNA sequences in this sample as well. The rearrangement uses TRBV11-3 and TRBJ2-1; D is unclear. The CDR3 is 13 amino acids. Germline V gene lookup returns CDR1 SGHNT and CDR2 YENEEA. V was trimmed by 0 bases and J by 9 bases, leaving 9 bases between them. The CDR3 nucleotides are TGTGCCAGCAGCTTAGATCGGGTCGGTGAGCAGTTCTTC. It translates to CASSLDRVGEQFF.

This sequence joins TRBV28 and TRBJ1-2, with D possibly being TRBD1 (5 bases). The CDR3 sequence is 13 residues long. The V end lost 5 bases, the J end lost 8 bases, and 15 bases lay between the germline ends. Germline V lookup: CDR1 MDHEN, CDR2 SYDVKM. The CDR3 here is CASSLSGTGGYTF. In nucleotides, the CDR3 is TGTGCCAGCAGTCTAAGCGGGACTGGCGGCTACACCTTC.

The V gene is TRBV7-9, the J gene TRBJ1-6; D is uncertain. CDR3 size: 13 residues. Germline loops: CDR1 SEHNR, CDR2 FQNEAQ (reference sequence). Trimming pared 5 bases from V and 5 bases from J, leaving 7 bases between. CDR3 in DNA: TGTGCCAGCAGCGTGAACGATAATTCACCCCTCCACTTT. Residues: CASSVNDNSPLHF.

The chain recombines TRBV28 with TRBJ1-5; D gene uncertain. Trimming pared 1 base from V and 6 bases from J, leaving 7 bases between. Germline assignment: CDR1 MDHEN and CDR2 SYDVKM. The CDR3 totals 13 residues. CDR3 residues: CASSLLGGQPQHF. The DNA for the CDR3 is TGTGCCAGCAGTTTATTGGGCGGTCAGCCCCAGCATTTT.

The chain combines TRBV16 with TRBJ2-7; the D is unclear. The CDR3 covers 14 residues. Germline lookup yields CDR1 KGHSY and CDR2 FQNENV. V was cut by 4 bases and J by 3 bases, with 13 bases left in between. The CDR3 DNA reads TGTGCCAGCAGCCTGGCCGTTGTCAACTACGAGCAGTACTTC. It is translated as CASSLAVVNYEQYF.

This clone was seen only a few times. V gene TRBV7-2 combines with J gene TRBJ1-1; D is undetermined. This CDR3 is built from 16 residues. V lost 5 bases and J lost 2, with 18 bases in between. Germline V gives CDR1 SGHTA, CDR2 FQGNSA. CDR3 DNA: TGTGCCAGCAGCGCGCATGCCCCTAACCTTAACACTGAAGCTTTCTTT. Its translation is CASSAHAPNLNTEAFF.

The chain combines TRBV27 with TRBJ2-3, with D uncertain. CDR1 is MNHEY and CDR2 is SMNVEV in the germline V gene (reference sequence). CDR3 size: 14 residues. The V and J ends lost 3 bases and 2 bases respectively, with 9 bases between them. The CDR3 loop reads CASSFGRNTDTQYF. CDR3 sequence (DNA): TGTGCCAGCAGTTTCGGACGGAACACAGATACGCAGTATTTT.

This chain links TRBV5-4 with TRBJ2-7; D is perhaps TRBD2 (5 bases). Per the germline V gene, CDR1 is SGHNT and CDR2 is YYREEE (reference sequence). V lost 4 bases and J lost 0, with 11 bases in between. The CDR3 has 14 amino acids. CDR3 DNA sequence: TGTGCCAGCAGCCCGGGGTATAGCTCCTACGAGCAGTACTTC. Its translation: CASSPGYSSYEQYF.

V usage is TRBV15 and J usage is TRBJ1-5; TRBD1 is a possible D gene (5 bases). This CDR3 contains 13 residues. Trimming cost V 3 bases and J 4 bases, with 7 bases left between them. Per germline, CDR1 LNHNV and CDR2 YYDKDF (reference sequence). CDR3 DNA sequence: TGTGCCACCAGCAGCGGGGGAAATCAGCCCCAGCATTTT. Its translation is CATSSGGNQPQHF.

For the CDR3, the DNA is TGTGCCAGCAGCTTAGCGGCGGGCGCGAACACCGGGGAGCTGTTTTTT. Residues: CASSLAAGANTGELFF. V usage is TRBV7-2 and J usage is TRBJ2-2; TRBD2 is a possible D gene (5 bases). This CDR3 is built from 16 residues. The germline gives CDR1 SGHTA, CDR2 FQGNSA. V gave up 0 bases and J gave up 0 bases, with 8 bases separating them.